Listed below are T cell receptor beta chains from one sample, sequenced in a study of T-cell reconstitution after alpha-beta-depleted transplantation in children. TCRdb analysed the PCR reads with MiXCR anew, one entry per CDR3 protein. The sample holds 490,000 or so distinct CDR3 sequences, under 15% seen once. This specimen consisted of PBMCs from the stem cell graft donor, obtained from the stem cell graft. The receptor source for this set is a human donor who donated a stem cell graft to a child with combined immunodeficiency. Both conserved end residues are part of each CDR3. A D gene is named only where the DNA matches it firmly. Clone size is given for some rows only: seen once, a few or many times, or a class if the clone is expanded.

V gene	D gene	clone size	J gene	CDR3 protein	CDR3 DNA
TRBV20-1	TRBD1	once	TRBJ2-7	CSARWTGDLSGLTGNLYEQYF	TGCAGTGCTAGATGGACAGGGGATCTCTCGGGTCTCACTGGCAACCTCTACGAGCAGTACTTC
TRBV4-2	.	many	TRBJ1-2	CASSQGDGYTF	TGTGCCAGCAGCCAAGGAGATGGCTACACCTTC
TRBV30	.	.	TRBJ2-7	CAWSEQGVPYEQYF	TGTGCCTGGAGTGAACAGGGAGTTCCCTACGAGCAGTACTTC
TRBV10-3	.	.	TRBJ2-4	CAISERAGENIQYF	TGTGCCATCAGTGAGCGGGCCGGGGAAAACATTCAGTACTTC
TRBV24-1	TRBD1	few	TRBJ2-1	CATSDLGRGRVNEQFF	TGTGCCACCAGTGATTTGGGCAGGGGGCGCGTAAATGAGCAGTTCTTC
TRBV7-2	TRBD2	few	TRBJ2-2	CATGTSGGIKNTGELFF	TGTGCTACGGGTACTAGCGGGGGAATTAAGAACACCGGGGAGCTGTTTTTT
TRBV7-8	.	few	TRBJ1-4	CASSPLRNIFTEKLFF	TGTGCCAGCAGTCCGTTGCGGAACATTTTTACTGAAAAACTGTTTTTT
TRBV12-3/TRBV12-4	TRBD1	many	TRBJ1-3	CASSRDSGNTIYF	TGTGCCAGCAGCCGGGACAGCGGAAACACCATATATTTT
TRBV7-6	.	few	TRBJ2-5	CASSLARGWEETQYF	TGTGCCAGCAGCTTAGCCAGGGGATGGGAAGAGACCCAGTACTTC
TRBV24-1	.	.	TRBJ2-3	CATSAPPAEPDTQYF	TGTGCCACCAGTGCCCCCCCGGCAGAGCCAGATACGCAGTATTTT
TRBV12-3/TRBV12-4	.	few	TRBJ2-5	CASSEGAGDQETQYF	TGTGCCAGTTCGGAAGGGGCAGGGGACCAAGAGACCCAGTACTTC
TRBV6-1	TRBD1	.	TRBJ1-2	CASSQEGWGQENYGYTF	TGTGCCAGCAGCCAGGAGGGGTGGGGACAGGAGAACTATGGCTACACCTTC
TRBV11-1	TRBD2	.	TRBJ2-2	CASSKTSGDLQNTGELFF	TGTGCCAGCAGCAAGACTAGCGGGGACTTACAGAACACCGGGGAGCTGTTTTTT